Shown below are 14 T cell receptor beta chains from a single sample sequenced in a study of CD8 T cells in ankylosing spondylitis. Each CDR3 protein is one row after TCRdb ran MiXCR on the 5' RACE reads. The table includes about 64,000 distinct CDR3 sequences, about 6.2% detected once. Sequencing was performed on synovial fluid, either unsorted or a sorted T cell fraction (not recorded which). These receptor sequences come from a male donor with ankylosing spondylitis.

There are many counts of this clonotype. The V and J genes are TRBV28 and TRBJ1-1; maybe TRBD1 (6 bases). Germline assignment: CDR1 MDHEN and CDR2 SYDVKM. The CDR3 covers 11 residues. The CDR3 region is CPFLWGQGAFF. In DNA form, the CDR3 reads TGTCCTTTCCTTTGGGGGCAGGGGGCTTTCTTT. The complete variable domain, with remaining parts taken from reference TRBV28 and TRBJ1-1, reads DVKVTQSSRYLVKRTGEKVFLECVQDMDHENMFWYRQDPGLGLRLIYFSYDVKMKEKGDIPEGYSVSREKKERFSLILESASTNQTSMYLCPFLWGQGAFFGQGTRLTVV.

V usage is TRBV6-2 or TRBV6-3 and J usage is TRBJ2-5; 14 bases map to TRBD2. The junction had 14 bases not matched to a gene; V was cut back by 6 bases and J by 5 bases. Germline CDR1 is MNHEY and CDR2 is SVGEGT. The length of the CDR3 is 18 residues. This CDR3 is CASSYHRLAGGRTETQYF. The CDR3 DNA is TGTGCCAGCAGCTACCACCGACTAGCGGGAGGGCGTACGGAGACCCAGTACTTC.

This clonotype has more than one count but fewer than ten. The CDR3 sequence: CASRRSGGVGEQYF. The CDR3 DNA reads TGTGCCAGCAGAAGGTCAGGGGGTGTGGGTGAGCAGTACTTC. The rearrangement uses TRBV6-2 or TRBV6-3 and TRBJ2-7; 7 bases map to TRBD1. The junction had 12 bases not matched to a gene; V was cut back by 6 bases and J by 7 bases. The CDR3 totals 14 residues. Germline V lookup: CDR1 MNHEY, CDR2 SVGEGT.

This sequence joins TRBV6-2 or TRBV6-3 and TRBJ2-7; D call uncertain. From germline, CDR1 is MNHEY and CDR2 SVGEGT. V was clipped by 2 bases and J by 2 bases, with 1 base between them. The CDR3 consists of 11 residues. CDR3 loop: CASSYAYEQYF. For the CDR3, the DNA is TGTGCCAGCAGTTACGCCTACGAGCAGTACTTC.

This clonotype was recorded a few times. The genes are TRBV11-2 and TRBJ1-5; D may be TRBD1 (5 bases). Trimming stripped 0 bases from V and 4 bases from J, with 10 bases between. CDR3 length equals 15 residues. Looked up from germline, CDR1 is SGHAT and CDR2 is FQNNGV. The CDR3 nucleotides read TGTGCCAGCAGCTTAGATGGGGCAATAAATCAGCCCCAGCATTTT. Translation gives CASSLDGAINQPQHF.

The CDR3: CSASHGTDTQYF. In DNA form, the CDR3 reads TGCAGTGCTAGCCATGGAACAGATACGCAGTATTTT. This chain links TRBV20-1 with TRBJ2-3; no clear D. This CDR3 region has 12 residues. The germline V gene has CDR1 DFQATT and CDR2 SNEGSKA (reference sequence). Trimming took 3 bases from V and 3 from J, leaving 7 bases between them.

At least ten counts were recorded for this clonotype. The CDR3 DNA reads TGTGCCAGCAGCCCAGGGACTAGCGTTAACAATGAGCAGTTCTTC. Its protein product is CASSPGTSVNNEQFF. V gene TRBV7-3 combines with J gene TRBJ2-1, with 10 bases matching TRBD2. The length of the CDR3 is 15 residues. After removal of 5 bases from V and 5 bases from J, the junction contained 6 bases not matched to a gene. Germline V gene sequence: CDR1 SGHTA, CDR2 FQGTGA.

In its sample, this clonotype was seen many times. The chain joins TRBV4-3 to TRBJ2-7; the match to TRBD2 covers 12 bases. Germline CDR1 is LGHNA and CDR2 is YSLEER. The CDR3 consists of 17 residues. The J segment lost 5 bases and the V segment lost 1 base, leaving 9 bases of the junction unmatched. The CDR3 bases are TGCGCCAGCAGCCAAGTATCGACTAGCGGGAGTATCCACGAGCAGTACTTC. Protein product: CASSQVSTSGSIHEQYF.

In its sample, this clonotype was seen many times. The V gene is TRBV28, the J gene TRBJ2-5, with TRBD2 as a possible D gene (5 bases). Looked up from germline, CDR1 is MDHEN and CDR2 is SYDVKM. Trimming removed 2 bases at V and 0 bases at J, with 16 bases between. The CDR3 consists of 17 residues. CDR3 sequence (DNA): TGTGCCAGCAGTTTAGAACGCGGGCGCGGATACCAAGAGACCCAGTACTTC. The encoded protein is CASSLERGRGYQETQYF.

This clonotype was picked up a small number of times. A much larger clone lies one base from this, so it may be a read error. V usage is TRBV29-1 and J usage is TRBJ2-7, with 10 nucleotides matching TRBD2. This CDR3 spans 14 amino acids. Germline lookup yields CDR1 SQVTM and CDR2 ANQGSEA. The V segment lost 7 bases and the J segment 5 bases; nucleotides outside the gene matches: 11. The CDR3 loop reads CSALLAGSYHEQYF. In nucleotides, the CDR3 is TGCAGCGCCTTACTAGCGGGAAGTTACCACGAGCAGTACTTC.

The DNA of the CDR3 is TGCGCCAGCAGTCAGATACCTGGAAACACCATATATTTT. Protein sequence: CASSQIPGNTIYF. The chain has TRBV5-1 and TRBJ1-3; D is ambiguous. The CDR3 totals 13 residues. Germline CDR1 SGHRS, CDR2 YFSETQ. V was trimmed by 5 bases and J by 2 bases, leaving 8 bases between them.

In its sample, this clonotype was seen a few times. The chain links TRBV11-3 to TRBJ2-2; no firm D call. Germline lookup yields CDR1 SGHNT and CDR2 YENEEA. Trimming cost V 0 bases and J 3 bases, with 5 bases left between them. This CDR3 contains 14 residues. DNA of the CDR3: TGTGCCAGCAGCTTAGAAGTGGACACCGGGGAGCTGTTTTTT. It yields the protein CASSLEVDTGELFF.

The chain recombines TRBV11-3 with TRBJ2-5, with TRBD1 as a possible D gene (5 bases). The V end lost 4 bases, the J end lost 4 bases, and 10 bases lay between the germline ends. The CDR3 is 13 residues long. Germline CDR1 reads SGHNT; CDR2 reads YENEEA. The chain's CDR3 is CASSSTRGETQYF. CDR3 nucleotides: TGTGCCAGCAGCTCTACAAGGGGAGAGACCCAGTACTTC.

This clonotype was counted many times. The gene calls are TRBV29-1 and TRBJ2-3, with TRBD2 as a possible D gene (5 bases). This CDR3 has 15 residues. Trimming shortened V by 2 bases and J by 3 bases, and 15 bases separated the two germline ends. CDR1 SQVTM and CDR2 ANQGSEA come from the germline V gene. The CDR3 region is CSVERGARGTDTQYF. CDR3 nucleotides: TGCAGCGTTGAACGGGGAGCTCGGGGAACAGATACGCAGTATTTT.